Listed below are T cell receptor beta chains from one sample, sequenced in a study of glioma-infiltrating T cells after dendritic cell vaccination. Profiling relied on immunoSEQ multiplex PCR, and the TCRdb table lists in-frame clones only, not all of them. The sample has some 30,000 clones; over 90% are singletons. This material consisted of blood, taken before dendritic cell vaccination. The receptors stem from a human donor with glioblastoma. Both conserved end residues are part of each CDR3. Fields, in order: clone size, D gene, V gene, J gene, CDR3 protein, CDR3 DNA. D genes are given only for firm matches. Expanded clones get a size class; other rows say once, few or many, or leave the size out.

-	-	TRBV7-2	TRBJ2-3	CASSAEAGTHTQYF	TGTGCCAGCAGCGCCGAGGCGGGGACCCATACCCAGTATTTT
once	-	TRBV5-1	TRBJ1-2	CASSLEGNGYTF	TGCGCCAGCAGCTTGGAGGGGAATGGCTACACCTTC
-	-	TRBV30	TRBJ2-6	CASGVRVYFRGRYGLTF	TGTGCCTCCGGAGTTCGGGTGTATTTCAGGGGAAGGTATGGCCTGACTTTC
-	-	TRBV11-2	TRBJ2-3	CASTLGLAVQWGRTDTQYF	TGTGCCAGCACCCTAGGCCTGGCAGTCCAATGGGGGCGCACAGATACGCAGTATTTT
-	TRBD1	TRBV2	TRBJ1-4	CASSAVGEGAPGELFF	TGTGCCAGCAGTGCCGTCGGTGAGGGGGCTCCTGGGGAACTGTTTTTT
-	TRBD2	TRBV7-9	TRBJ2-6	CASDGTSGYSGANVLTF	TGTGCCAGCGACGGGACTAGCGGTTACTCTGGGGCCAACGTCCTGACTTTC
-	TRBD1	TRBV7-7	TRBJ2-5	CASSLAPTGPKETQYF	TGTGCTAGCAGCTTAGCGCCGACAGGGCCGAAAGAGACCCAGTACTTC
-	TRBD1	TRBV6-1	TRBJ2-2	CASRGQGALSGELFF	TGTGCCAGCAGGGGACAGGGGGCGTTATCCGGGGAGCTGTTTTTT
-	TRBD1	TRBV4-2	TRBJ2-1	CASSQRGQRTYNEQFF	TGTGCCAGCAGCCAAAGGGGACAGAGAACCTACAATGAGCAGTTCTTC
-	-	TRBV6-5	TRBJ2-3	CASSPSTDTQYF	TGTGCCAGCAGTCCAAGCACAGATACGCAGTATTTT
few	-	TRBV7-9	TRBJ2-3	CASSSPISVSTDTQYF	TGTGCCAGCAGCTCGCCGATCTCAGTTAGCACAGATACGCAGTATTTT
-	-	TRBV5-1	TRBJ1-1	CASSARGGNTEAFF	TGCGCCAGCAGCGCAAGAGGTGGGAACACTGAAGCTTTCTTT
-	-	TRBV30	TRBJ2-7	CAWSPGESYEQYF	TGTGCCTGGAGTCCAGGGGAAAGCTACGAGCAGTACTTC
-	TRBD2	TRBV30	TRBJ2-3	CAWSVVGLAAQPDTQYF	TGTGCCTGGAGTGTAGTCGGACTAGCGGCTCAACCAGATACGCAGTATTTT
-	-	TRBV2	TRBJ2-7	CASLMGGFYEQYF	TGTGCCAGTTTGATGGGGGGTTTTTACGAGCAGTACTTC